This entry lists 3 T cell receptor beta chains sequenced from one sample in a study of type 1 regulatory T cells. MiXCR was run by TCRdb on the reads, yielding one entry per CDR3 protein. The table has approximately 23,000 distinct CDR3 sequences, just under 75% seen once. No antigen is known for these receptors. Sequenced material: cultured T cells, either the whole culture or a sorted T cell fraction (not recorded which). Subset given: Tr1-enriched cell product generated in vitro against host alloantigens. These TCRs come from a human donor in good health.

The rearrangement links TRBV5-1 to TRBJ1-2; D perhaps matches TRBD1 (6 bases). Trimming removed 4 bases from V and 8 bases from J, with 15 bases in between. The CDR3 spans 13 residues. From germline, CDR1 is SGHRS and CDR2 YFSETQ. CDR3 sequence: CASSPTQGPGYTF. Here the CDR3 DNA reads TGCGCCAGCAGCCCCACACAGGGACCGGGCTACACCTTC.

The CDR3 DNA reads as TGCGCCAGCAGCTTGGGGCTGGAACGCGGTGGCTACACCTTC. It specifies CASSLGLERGGYTF. The V and J genes are TRBV5-1 and TRBJ1-2; no clear D gene. Germline V gene data show CDR1 as SGHRS and CDR2 as YFSETQ. V dropped 0 bases and J dropped 7 bases, with 13 bases sitting between them. The CDR3 loop spans 14 amino acids.

The rearrangement joins TRBV12-3 or TRBV12-4 to TRBJ2-3; D is undetermined. The CDR3 covers 11 residues. V was pared by 7 bases and J by 5 bases, with 7 bases between. The CDR3 sequence is CASKIRDTQYF. In DNA form, the CDR3 reads TGTGCCAGCAAGATTCGAGATACGCAGTATTTT.